One sample yielded the 30 T cell receptor beta chains listed below, sequenced in a study of blood T cell repertoires in COVID-19. Sequenced by immunoSEQ multiplex PCR; TCRdb stores in-frame clones only, minus some. The sample lists 110,000 or so clones, 80% to 85% occurring once. The source material was peripheral blood. The receptors here all came from an older man with acute or convalescent COVID-19.

V usage is TRBV28 and J usage is TRBJ2-3, with TRBD2 matching over 9 bases. The CDR3 runs 17 residues. Looked up from germline, CDR1 is MDHEN and CDR2 is SYDVKM. Trimming cost V 3 bases and J 2 bases; bases outside gene matches: 9. The chain's CDR3 is CASSFIPGLASTDTQYF. CDR3 nucleotide sequence: TGTGCCAGCAGTTTCATACCGGGACTAGCCTCCACAGATACGCAGTATTTT.

The chain uses TRBV7-9 and TRBJ2-1; 14 positions match TRBD2. Germline CDR1 reads SEHNR; CDR2 reads FQNEAQ (reference sequence). This CDR3 is 15 amino acids long. The junction had 8 bases not matched to a gene; V was cut back by 7 bases and J by 9 bases. The CDR3 protein is CASTITGTSGSEQFF. The CDR3 DNA reads TGTGCCAGCACCATAACCGGGACTAGCGGGAGTGAGCAGTTCTTC.

The sample holds a few counts of this clone. The chain combines TRBV5-5 with TRBJ1-2; D is unclear. The CDR3 is 15 residues long. Per the germline V gene, CDR1 is SGHKS and CDR2 is YYEKEE (reference sequence). Trimming cost V 4 bases and J 0 bases, with 13 bases left between them. The CDR3 nucleotides are TGTGCCAGCAGCACCTTGTCGGGTTCTAACTATGGCTACACCTTC. This sequence encodes CASSTLSGSNYGYTF.

The genes are TRBV14 and TRBJ2-7; TRBD1 is a possible D gene (5 bases). Trimming shortened V by 1 base and J by 3 bases, and 7 bases separated the two germline ends. CDR1 and CDR2 from the germline V gene are SGHDN and FVKESK. The CDR3 covers 13 residues. This chain's CDR3 is CASSQGTNYEQYF. Here the CDR3 DNA reads TGTGCCAGCAGCCAAGGGACAAACTACGAGCAGTACTTC. The full variable domain, its missing parts supplied by reference TRBV14 and TRBJ2-7, is EAGVTQFPSHSVIEKGQTVTLRCDPISGHDNLYWYRRVMGKEIKFLLHFVKESKQDESGMPNNRFLAERTGGTYSTLKVQPAELEDSGVYFCASSQGTNYEQYFGPGTRLTVT.

This clone is a singleton in its sample. The chain has TRBV28 and TRBJ1-1; no firm D call. V was pared by 10 bases and J by 5 bases, with 8 bases between. This CDR3 is built from 10 residues. Germline loops: CDR1 MDHEN, CDR2 SYDVKM. CDR3 residues: CATESTEAFF. CDR3 bases: TGTGCCACCGAGAGTACTGAAGCTTTCTTT. Looking up the rest from reference TRBV28 and TRBJ1-1 gives the full variable domain: DVKVTQSSRYLVKRTGEKVFLECVQDMDHENMFWYRQDPGLGLRLIYFSYDVKMKEKGDIPEGYSVSREKKERFSLILESASTNQTSMYLCATESTEAFFGQGTRLTVV.

The gene calls are TRBV27 and TRBJ1-4; the match to TRBD1 covers 8 bases. Germline CDR1 and CDR2: MNHEY and SMNVEV (reference sequence). V was pared by 9 bases and J by 11 bases, with 20 bases of the junction left unmatched. The CDR3 sequence is 16 residues long. The DNA for the CDR3 is TGTGCCAGTAGAGAATTCCTGACAGGGGACGTGGATAAACTGTTTTTT. Protein product: CASREFLTGDVDKLFF.

The chain employs TRBV6-6 and TRBJ2-1, with D perhaps TRBD1 (6 bases). Trimming left V 7 bases short and J 3 bases short, with 16 bases between. The CDR3 totals 15 residues. Germline CDR1 is MNHNY and CDR2 is SVGAGI (reference sequence). The CDR3 sequence is CASTNQKGVYNEQFF. In DNA, the CDR3 is TGTGCCAGCACCAACCAGAAGGGGGTCTACAATGAGCAGTTCTTC.

This clone was observed a handful of times. The chain employs TRBV30 and TRBJ2-1, with unresolved D. The length of the CDR3 is 11 residues. V was shortened by 3 bases and J by 9 bases, with 9 bases between the two germline ends. The germline gives CDR1 GTSNPN, CDR2 SVGIG (reference sequence). The CDR3: CAWSAAFEQFF. In DNA, the CDR3 is TGTGCCTGGAGCGCGGCCTTTGAGCAGTTCTTC.

The chain joins TRBV30 to TRBJ2-4, with D hard to call. Germline assignment: CDR1 GTSNPN and CDR2 SVGIG (reference sequence). The CDR3 totals 12 residues. Deletions cut 0 bases from V and 6 bases from J, with 6 bases between. This CDR3 reads CAWSVQRNIQYF. The CDR3 nucleotides are TGTGCCTGGAGTGTACAGAGAAACATTCAGTACTTC.

This clone has only a few counts. V and J are TRBV30 and TRBJ2-7; 8 nucleotides agree with TRBD2. This CDR3 spans 15 amino acids. With 1 base clipped from V and 5 bases from J, the junction kept 10 bases outside the gene matches. CDR1 is GTSNPN, CDR2 SVGIG, per germline (reference sequence). The CDR3 reads CAWSETYLAGDEQYF. Written as DNA, the CDR3 is TGTGCCTGGAGTGAGACATATCTAGCGGGTGACGAGCAGTACTTC. Variable domain in full (rest from reference TRBV30 and TRBJ2-7): SQTIHQWPATLVQPVGSPLSLECTVEGTSNPNLYWYRQAAGRGLQLLFYSVGIGQISSEVPQNLSASRPQDRQFILSSKKLLLSDSGFYLCAWSETYLAGDEQYFGPGTRLTVT.

This clone was detected once. The chain links TRBV7-2 to TRBJ1-1, with D possibly TRBD1 on 6 matching bases. Per germline, CDR1 SGHTA and CDR2 FQGNSA. Trimming shortened V by 0 bases and J by 5 bases, and 13 bases separated the two germline ends. This CDR3 has 15 residues. CDR3 DNA: TGTGCCAGCAGCTTAGCGGGGGGGGCAGGAACTGAAGCTTTCTTT. This encodes CASSLAGGAGTEAFF.

The rearrangement joins TRBV5-1 to TRBJ2-5; 7 nucleotides line up with TRBD1. CDR1 SGHRS and CDR2 YFSETQ come from the germline V gene. V trimming: 1 base; J trimming: 4 bases; junction bases outside the gene matches: 4. This CDR3 has 14 amino acids. This chain's CDR3 is CASSLPGQIETQYF. The CDR3 bases are TGCGCCAGCAGCTTGCCGGGACAGATAGAGACCCAGTACTTC.

The chain is built from TRBV4-3 and TRBJ1-5; a weak D match, TRBD1 (5 bases). Germline CDR1 reads LGHNA; CDR2 reads YSLEER. V dropped 1 base and J dropped 3 bases, with 10 bases sitting between them. CDR3 size: 15 residues. This CDR3 reads CASSQVHRLNQPQHF. CDR3 bases: TGCGCCAGCAGCCAAGTCCACAGGCTCAATCAGCCCCAGCATTTT.

This clone was seen more than once but under ten times. J is TRBJ1-2 and V is TRBV29-1; D is unresolved. V dropped 4 bases and J dropped 5 bases, with 14 bases sitting between them. The germline gives CDR1 SQVTM, CDR2 ANQGSEA. The CDR3 totals 13 residues. Here the CDR3 reads CSVGAGRPYGYTF. The CDR3 nucleotides are TGCAGCGTTGGGGCAGGCCGCCCGTATGGCTACACCTTC. Complete variable domain (other parts from reference TRBV29-1 and TRBJ1-2): SAVISQKPSRDICQRGTSLTIQCQVDSQVTMMFWYRQQPGQSLTLIATANQGSEATYESGFVIDKFPISRPNLTFSTLTVSNMSPEDSSIYLCSVGAGRPYGYTFGSGTRLTVV.

The chain uses TRBV6-5 and TRBJ1-3; D uncertain. Trimming removed 6 bases at V and 3 bases at J, with 6 bases between. Germline V gene lookup returns CDR1 MNHEY and CDR2 SVGAGI. CDR3 length equals 12 residues. CDR3 amino acids: CASSPNGNTIYF. The CDR3 nucleotides are TGTGCCAGCAGCCCAAATGGAAACACCATATATTTT.

The chain joins TRBV6-4 to TRBJ2-3; 9 bases agree with TRBD1. The V gene's germline CDR1 is MRHNA and CDR2 SNTAGT. The V and J ends lost 5 bases and 6 bases, in that order; junction bases with no gene match: 9. The CDR3 loop spans 15 amino acids. As DNA, the CDR3 is TGTGCCAGCAGTCACGATGGGACAGGGACTGATACGCAGTATTTT. This sequence encodes CASSHDGTGTDTQYF.

The chain is built from TRBV28 and TRBJ1-5, with D perhaps matching TRBD1 (6 bases). The germline V and J ends were trimmed by 3 bases and 0 bases, with 15 bases remaining between them. The CDR3 is 17 residues long. Germline-derived CDR1 and CDR2 are MDHEN and SYDVKM. The CDR3 region is CASSFLGRGGSNQPQHF. The CDR3 coding sequence is TGTGCCAGCAGTTTCCTCGGGAGGGGGGGTAGCAATCAGCCCCAGCATTTT.

V is TRBV15 and J is TRBJ2-1; 14 bases align to TRBD2. J gave up 7 bases and V 1 base, and 3 bases lay outside the gene matches. In germline, CDR1 is LNHNV, CDR2 YYDKDF (reference sequence). The CDR3 consists of 16 residues. In DNA, the CDR3 is TGTGCCACCAGCAGAGGGGGGACTAGCGGGAGTAATGAGCAGTTCTTC. This sequence encodes CATSRGGTSGSNEQFF.

This chain connects TRBV19 to TRBJ2-5, with TRBD2 as a possible D gene (6 bases). Per germline, CDR1 LNHDA and CDR2 SQIVND (reference sequence). CDR3 length: 15 amino acids. V lost 3 bases, J lost 2 bases, and 13 bases lay in between. CDR3 bases: TGTGCCAGTAGTATGAGTACTAGCTTGCAAGAGACCCAGTACTTC. It codes for CASSMSTSLQETQYF.

The chain is built from TRBV19 and TRBJ1-1, with 8 bases lining up with TRBD1. J lost 6 bases, V lost 2 bases, and 11 bases had no gene match. CDR3 length: 16 amino acids. From germline, CDR1 is LNHDA and CDR2 SQIVND (reference sequence). CDR3 nucleotides: TGTGCCAGTAGTATATTGACCGGGACAGGTGACGCTGAAGCTTTCTTT. Its protein product is CASSILTGTGDAEAFF.

This chain connects TRBV6-2 or TRBV6-3 to TRBJ2-3, with 9 positions matching TRBD2. Trimming cost V 0 bases and J 5 bases; bases outside gene matches: 6. The CDR3 runs 16 residues. CDR1 MNHEY and CDR2 SVGEGT come from the germline V gene. The CDR3 DNA follows: TGTGCCAGCAGTTACTCGCGGGAGGGCCCATTAGATACGCAGTATTTT. This encodes CASSYSREGPLDTQYF.

The chain is built from TRBV5-1 and TRBJ1-4; D may be TRBD1 (5 bases). Trimming removed 5 bases at V and 4 bases at J, with 9 bases between. Looked up from germline, CDR1 is SGHRS and CDR2 is YFSETQ. The CDR3 runs 13 residues. The CDR3 nucleotides are TGCGCCAGCAGTAGGGGCGATAATGAAAAACTGTTTTTT. It encodes CASSRGDNEKLFF.

Ten or more counts support this clone. The chain joins TRBV14 to TRBJ2-3, with 9 bases aligning to TRBD1. The CDR3 loop spans 16 amino acids. V shed 0 bases, J shed 4 bases, and the junction held 5 bases outside the gene matches. The germline CDR1 and CDR2 sequences are SGHDN and FVKESK. The CDR3 DNA sequence: TGTGCCAGCAGCCAAGACCGACAGGGGGGCGCAGATACGCAGTATTTT. Translated, it gives CASSQDRQGGADTQYF.

The V gene is TRBV7-3, the J gene TRBJ2-1, with 8 bases matching TRBD2. Germline V gene lookup returns CDR1 SGHTA and CDR2 FQGTGA. V lost 4 bases, J lost 0 bases, and 2 bases stayed unmatched. This CDR3 region has 15 residues. CDR3 in amino acids: CASSSTSDSYNEQFF. The CDR3 DNA reads TGTGCCAGCAGCTCGACTAGCGACTCCTACAATGAGCAGTTCTTC.

The chain is built from TRBV14 and TRBJ2-5; perhaps TRBD1 as D (5 bases). The length of the CDR3 is 13 residues. Germline assignment: CDR1 SGHDN and CDR2 FVKESK. Trimming left V 4 bases short and J 4 bases short, with 10 bases between. In DNA, the CDR3 is TGTGCCAGCAGCCGGCACAGGCGAGAGACCCAGTACTTC. Amino acid sequence: CASSRHRRETQYF.

J is TRBJ2-3 and V is TRBV5-4; the match to TRBD2 covers 12 bases. Trimming removed 4 bases from V and 3 bases from J; junction bases left unmatched: 6. CDR1 and CDR2 (germline): SGHNT, YYREEE (reference sequence). The CDR3 loop spans 16 amino acids. The CDR3 nucleotides are TGTGCCAGCAGCGACCCCGGGACTAGCGGGACAGATACGCAGTATTTT. Protein sequence: CASSDPGTSGTDTQYF. Full variable domain (rest looked up from reference TRBV5-4 and TRBJ2-3): ETGVTQSPTHLIKTRGQQVTLRCSSQSGHNTVSWYQQALGQGPQFIFQYYREEENGRGNFPPRFSGLQFPNYSSELNVNALELDDSALYLCASSDPGTSGTDTQYFGPGTRLTVL.

As concerns this clone: This same CDR3 is encoded by further DNA sequences in the sample. The chain joins TRBV18 to TRBJ1-6; no definite D call. Germline V CDR1 and CDR2: KGHSH, LQKENI. The CDR3 is 14 residues long. V lost 3 bases and J lost 1, with 4 bases in between. The CDR3 DNA sequence: TGTGCCAGCTCACCGAGTTCCTATAATTCACCCCTCCACTTT. This codes for CASSPSSYNSPLHF.

The J gene is TRBJ1-2, the V gene TRBV5-6; 9 nucleotides agree with TRBD1. CDR1 and CDR2 from the germline V gene are SGHDT and YYEEEE. The CDR3 extends over 14 amino acids. V was pared by 1 base and J by 9 bases, with 7 bases of the junction left unmatched. This CDR3 is CASSLRYRGLSYTF. The DNA of the CDR3 is TGTGCCAGCAGCTTGAGGTACAGGGGGCTTAGCTACACCTTC.

As concerns this clone: An end of the junction does not agree with germline; a read error may underlie this. The V and J genes are TRBV7-7 and TRBJ2-1; TRBD2 matches 11 bases. CDR3 length: 16 amino acids. CDR1 is SSHAT, CDR2 FNYEAQ, per germline (reference sequence). CDR3 sequence (DNA): TGTGCTAGCAGCTCGACTAGCGGGGCCTCCTACAATGAGCAGTTCTTC. As protein: CASSSTSGASYNEQFF.

This chain links TRBV5-1 with TRBJ2-1; no reliable D call. The CDR3 extends over 13 amino acids. Per the germline V gene, CDR1 is SGHRS and CDR2 is YFSETQ. V was trimmed by 0 bases and J by 5 bases, leaving 6 bases between them. CDR3: CASSLVPDNEQFF. The CDR3 nucleotides read TGCGCCAGCAGCTTGGTGCCAGACAATGAGCAGTTCTTC.